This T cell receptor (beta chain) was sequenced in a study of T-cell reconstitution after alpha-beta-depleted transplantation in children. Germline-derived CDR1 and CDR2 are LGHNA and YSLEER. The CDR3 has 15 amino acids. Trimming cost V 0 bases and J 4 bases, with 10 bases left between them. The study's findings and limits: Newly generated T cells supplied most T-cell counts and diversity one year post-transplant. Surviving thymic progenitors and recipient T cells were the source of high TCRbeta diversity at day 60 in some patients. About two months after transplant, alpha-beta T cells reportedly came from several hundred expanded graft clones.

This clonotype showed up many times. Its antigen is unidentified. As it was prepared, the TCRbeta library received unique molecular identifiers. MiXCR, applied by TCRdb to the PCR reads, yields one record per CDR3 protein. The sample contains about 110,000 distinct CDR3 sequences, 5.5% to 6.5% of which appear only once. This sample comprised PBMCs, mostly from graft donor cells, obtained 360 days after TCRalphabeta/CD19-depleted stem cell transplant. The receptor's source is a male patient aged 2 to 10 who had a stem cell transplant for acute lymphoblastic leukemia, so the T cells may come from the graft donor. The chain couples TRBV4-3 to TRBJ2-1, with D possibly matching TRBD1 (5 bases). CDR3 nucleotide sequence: TGCGCCAGCAGCCAAGATAGGGGCCGGTACAATGAGCAGTTCTTC. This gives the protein CASSQDRGRYNEQFF.